Each of the 19 T cell receptor beta chains below was sequenced from the same sample in a study of cytomegalovirus exposure and HLA in healthy donors. The PCR had 60 Vbeta and 13 Jbeta primers. Repertoires were generated with immunoSEQ multiplex PCR, while TCRdb's copy carries only in-frame clones and drops some. The profile shows 100,000 to 150,000 clones, 65% to 75% of them singletons. Sequenced sample: PBMCs. These receptors came from a man aged 35-49 years in good health and CMV-seropositive.

The chain recombines TRBV5-1 with TRBJ2-6, with TRBD1 matching over 8 bases. Per the germline V gene, CDR1 is SGHRS and CDR2 is YFSETQ. The trim removed 4 bases at V and 3 bases at J, leaving 6 bases unmatched. The CDR3 runs to 16 residues. The CDR3 loop is CASSNRGIDGANVLTF. CDR3 sequence (DNA): TGCGCCAGCAGCAACAGGGGGATCGATGGGGCCAACGTCCTGACTTTC.

This sequence joins TRBV25-1 and TRBJ2-3; 11 nucleotides align to TRBD2. There are 17 residues in the CDR3. The V gene end was trimmed by 7 bases and the J gene end by 2 bases; junction bases not matched to a gene: 11. Germline CDR1 is MGHDK and CDR2 is SYGVNS. CDR3 sequence: CASTPPGLAVITDTQYF. The CDR3 DNA reads TGTGCCAGCACCCCCCCGGGACTAGCGGTGATCACAGATACGCAGTATTTT.

This clone came up a few times. The chain has TRBV27 and TRBJ2-1; no firm D call. CDR1 is MNHEY, CDR2 SMNVEV, per germline (reference sequence). CDR3 length: 16 amino acids. Trimming cost V 3 bases and J 0 bases, with 12 bases left between them. The chain's CDR3 is CASSFIGFSSYNEQFF. CDR3 nucleotide sequence: TGTGCCAGCAGTTTTATCGGGTTTAGCTCCTACAATGAGCAGTTCTTC.

The chain joins TRBV2 to TRBJ2-7; D gene unclear. Trimming took off 6 bases at V and 2 bases at J, with 11 bases between the two ends. The CDR3 consists of 13 residues. The germline V gene encodes CDR1 SNHLY and CDR2 FYNNEI. CDR3 coding DNA: TGTGCCAGCAGCCCTAACCCGGCCTACGAGCAGTACTTC. It translates to CASSPNPAYEQYF.

The chain couples TRBV14 to TRBJ1-3; D call uncertain. In germline, CDR1 is SGHDN, CDR2 FVKESK. The V end was cut by 7 bases, the J end by 4 bases, with 8 bases between. The CDR3 is 12 residues long. Here the CDR3 reads CASTISGNTIYF. In DNA form, the CDR3 reads TGTGCCAGCACCATTAGCGGAAACACCATATATTTT. The variable domain in full, completed from reference TRBV14 and TRBJ1-3, reads EAGVTQFPSHSVIEKGQTVTLRCDPISGHDNLYWYRRVMGKEIKFLLHFVKESKQDESGMPNNRFLAERTGGTYSTLKVQPAELEDSGVYFCASTISGNTIYFGEGSWLTVV.

This clone showed up just once. V is TRBV2 and J is TRBJ2-3; 11 bases fit TRBD2. CDR3 size: 14 residues. V was pared by 8 bases and J by 5 bases, with 6 bases of the junction left unmatched. Germline V lookup: CDR1 SNHLY, CDR2 FYNNEI. Here the CDR3 DNA reads TGTGCCAGCCTTAGCGGGGGGGCATTAGATACGCAGTATTTT. It yields the protein CASLSGGALDTQYF.

The J gene is TRBJ2-7, the V gene TRBV29-1; tentative D call: TRBD2 (5 bases). Trimming took 4 bases from V and 7 from J, leaving 14 bases between them. This CDR3 spans 12 amino acids. Germline V lookup: CDR1 SQVTM, CDR2 ANQGSEA. CDR3 loop: CSVVSAAWEQYF. The CDR3 nucleotides read TGCAGCGTTGTTTCAGCGGCGTGGGAGCAGTACTTC.

The V call is TRBV7-9, the J call TRBJ1-5; 8 bases are shared with TRBD1. The length of the CDR3 is 15 residues. V lost 2 bases, J lost 4 bases, and 4 bases stayed unmatched. The germline CDR1 and CDR2 sequences are SEHNR and FQNEAQ (reference sequence). CDR3 residues: CASSLWTGTNQPQHF. The CDR3 nucleotides are TGTGCCAGCAGCTTATGGACAGGGACGAATCAGCCCCAGCATTTT. Full variable domain (rest looked up from reference TRBV7-9 and TRBJ1-5): DTGVSQNPRHKITKRGQNVTFRCDPISEHNRLYWYRQTLGQGPEFLTYFQNEAQLEKSRLLSDRFSAERPKGSFSTLEIQRTEQGDSAMYLCASSLWTGTNQPQHFGDGTRLSIL.

J is TRBJ1-2 and V is TRBV19; D is perhaps TRBD1 (6 bases). V was trimmed by 4 bases and J by 0 bases, leaving 9 bases between them. Germline CDR1 reads LNHDA; CDR2 reads SQIVND (reference sequence). This CDR3 is 14 amino acids long. This CDR3 is CASSTTGTNYGYTF. As DNA, the CDR3 is TGTGCCAGTAGTACAACAGGGACTAACTATGGCTACACCTTC.

V is TRBV10-3 and J is TRBJ2-1; D ambiguous. The CDR3 covers 11 residues. V was trimmed by 8 bases and J by 8 bases, leaving 10 bases between them. From germline, CDR1 is ENHRY and CDR2 SYGVKD. CDR3 sequence: CAIRVTDEQFF. CDR3 DNA sequence: TGTGCCATCCGAGTCACGGATGAGCAGTTCTTC.

This clone appeared a few times. The chain is built from TRBV6-5 and TRBJ2-5, with TRBD1 matching 12 bases. Per germline, CDR1 MNHEY and CDR2 SVGAGI. The CDR3 has 16 amino acids. The trim removed 4 bases at V and 4 bases at J, leaving 7 bases unmatched. The CDR3 sequence: CASSSFRDRGRETQYF. CDR3 DNA sequence: TGTGCCAGCAGTTCCTTCCGGGACAGGGGGCGAGAGACCCAGTACTTC.

This clone was detected a few times. The chain recombines TRBV2 with TRBJ2-1; D unresolved. The CDR3 contains 13 residues. Between the trimmed V and J ends, which lost 4 bases and 9 bases, there was a span of 13 bases. Germline V gene lookup returns CDR1 SNHLY and CDR2 FYNNEI. The CDR3: CASSAALLLEQFF. The CDR3 DNA is TGTGCCAGCAGTGCGGCTCTACTACTTGAGCAGTTCTTC.

The J gene is TRBJ2-5, the V gene TRBV27; 10 nucleotides line up with TRBD2. Per germline, CDR1 MNHEY and CDR2 SMNVEV (reference sequence). There are 18 residues in the CDR3. J gave up 4 bases and V 3 bases, and 14 bases lay outside the gene matches. This CDR3 reads CASSLGPSQTSGAETQYF. The CDR3 nucleotides are TGTGCCAGCAGTTTGGGTCCCTCCCAAACTAGCGGGGCAGAGACCCAGTACTTC.

This clone was detected only once. The rearrangement joins TRBV9 to TRBJ2-7; possible D gene TRBD2, 6 bases. CDR3 length equals 14 residues. Trimming left V 0 bases short and J 0 bases short, with 7 bases between. The germline V gene has CDR1 SGDLS and CDR2 YYNGEE. The DNA for the CDR3 is TGTGCCAGCAGCGTAGGACTAGACTCCTACGAGCAGTACTTC. Translated: CASSVGLDSYEQYF.

The CDR3 DNA follows: TGTGCCTGGAACCCACGGGGGGTCTACGAGCAGTACTTC. It encodes CAWNPRGVYEQYF. This chain connects TRBV30 to TRBJ2-7, with 7 nucleotides matching TRBD2. This CDR3 is 13 amino acids long. The J segment lost 3 bases and the V segment lost 4 bases, leaving 6 bases of the junction unmatched. Germline V gene lookup returns CDR1 GTSNPN and CDR2 SVGIG (reference sequence).

This chain connects TRBV7-8 to TRBJ2-7; no clear D gene. Trimming shortened V by 8 bases and J by 3 bases, and 8 bases separated the two germline ends. This CDR3 is 11 amino acids long. Germline V lookup: CDR1 SGHVS, CDR2 FQNEAQ. CDR3 protein: CASGQNYEQYF. The CDR3 coding sequence is TGTGCCAGCGGGCAGAACTACGAGCAGTACTTC.

The V call is TRBV28, the J call TRBJ2-5; TRBD2 matches at 9 bases. After removal of 0 bases from V and 3 bases from J, the junction contained 8 bases not matched to a gene. CDR1 is MDHEN, CDR2 SYDVKM, per germline. This CDR3 is built from 17 residues. The CDR3 protein is CASSLWGSGRGEETQYF. The CDR3 coding sequence is TGTGCCAGCAGTTTATGGGGTAGCGGGAGAGGGGAAGAGACCCAGTACTTC.

This rearrangement joins TRBV21-1 to TRBJ1-4. TRBV21-1 represents a pseudogene. The CDR3 runs to 13 residues. In DNA form, the CDR3 reads TGTGCCCATCCCTTGGGCGGGGAGGAAAAACTGTTTTTT. Amino acids: CAHPLGGEEKLFF.

This clone has a handful of counts. The genes are TRBV27 and TRBJ1-3; D gene ambiguous. This CDR3 is built from 14 residues. Trimming shortened V by 0 bases and J by 4 bases, and 7 bases separated the two germline ends. The germline V gene has CDR1 MNHEY and CDR2 SMNVEV (reference sequence). The CDR3 region is CASSLSGVGNTIYF. The CDR3 DNA reads as TGTGCCAGCAGTTTATCCGGGGTAGGAAACACCATATATTTT.